The rows below give T cell receptor beta chains drawn from one sample of a study of vaccination and CD4 T cells after COVID-19. Their antigens remain unidentified. TCRdb independently ran MiXCR on the PCR reads; one entry per CDR3 protein. The table has approximately 18,000 distinct CDR3 sequences, about 56% seen once. The material sequenced was CD4+ T cells from blood, cultured in vitro. These receptors all stem from a human donor who had recovered from COVID-19. The conserved cysteine and the conserved F or W are not part of the CDR3 here. Each record gives: D gene, V gene, CDR3 protein. The D gene is left open where the match is weak.

d_gene: -
v_gene: TRBV15
CDR3aa: ATSRDPENQPQH

d_gene: -
v_gene: TRBV28
CDR3aa: ASSTGTRGAEQY

d_gene: -
v_gene: TRBV28
CDR3aa: ASFSEPLAF

d_gene: -
v_gene: TRBV7-9
CDR3aa: ASSIGQGNEKLF

d_gene: TRBD1
v_gene: TRBV24-1
CDR3aa: AIGQGAPYGYT

d_gene: -
v_gene: TRBV11-3
CDR3aa: ASTPRSQETQY

d_gene: -
v_gene: TRBV27
CDR3aa: ASSFSRESEQF

d_gene: -
v_gene: TRBV2
CDR3aa: ASKSVRGGDNGYT

d_gene: -
v_gene: TRBV6-1
CDR3aa: ASRLGEFNQPQH

d_gene: TRBD2
v_gene: TRBV7-9
CDR3aa: ASSPAGGGAGEQY

d_gene: TRBD2
v_gene: TRBV20-1
CDR3aa: SARRLAGGLQETQY

d_gene: TRBD2
v_gene: TRBV7-2
CDR3aa: ASSLDGLAANEQF

d_gene: -
v_gene: TRBV10-3
CDR3aa: AISESTLLDGHGYT

d_gene: TRBD1
v_gene: TRBV20-1
CDR3aa: SAGTVNEKLF

d_gene: -
v_gene: TRBV15
CDR3aa: ATSRDRETQY

d_gene: -
v_gene: TRBV11-3
CDR3aa: ASSFGGWKDTGELF